The TCR beta chain under discussion was sequenced for a study of T cell repertoires and leukemia-associated antigens. Study results and caveats: No significant group difference appeared in Vbeta, Jbeta or VDJ counts.

TCRdb independently ran MiXCR on the 5' RACE reads; one entry per CDR3 protein. The sample carries more than 12,000 distinct CDR3 sequences, 30% to 40% recorded once. Concerning this clonotype itself: What it recognizes is unknown.

The germline CDR1 and CDR2 sequences are SGDLS and YYNGEE. This CDR3 has 14 amino acids. Trimming shortened V by 3 bases and J by 7 bases, and 17 bases separated the two germline ends. The V and J genes are TRBV9 and TRBJ2-7; D is possibly TRBD1 (6 bases). This TCR came from a female donor in good health. The sequenced sample consisted of CD3+ T cells sorted from blood and cultured. In DNA form, the CDR3 reads TGTGCCAGCAGCGGCACCGGGACAAGGGATGAGCAGTACTTC. Amino acids: CASSGTGTRDEQYF.